The present T cell receptor (beta chain) was sequenced within a study of T-cell memory formation after mild COVID-19. Study-level points and caveats: The study detected some responding clones in pre-infection memory, suggesting cross-reactive memory joined.

Trimming at V came to 6 bases and at J to 3 bases, leaving 16 bases not matched to a gene. This CDR3 has 17 residues. Per the germline V gene, CDR1 is MGHDK and CDR2 is SYGVNS. TCRdb reanalysed the 5' RACE reads using MiXCR and keeps one entry per CDR3 protein. The sample includes 400,000 or so distinct CDR3 sequences, 20% of them seen just once. On this clonotype itself: Antigen specificity is unknown.

What was sequenced was PBMCs or a T cell subset sorted from them (not recorded which). This TCR came from an adult woman who had mild COVID-19 (a few samples of this study predate the infection). Cell type and time point are not known. This chain joins TRBV25-1 and TRBJ2-7; TRBD2 agrees at 8 bases. The CDR3 region is CASRWDYSGMSSYEQYF. CDR3 coding DNA: TGTGCCAGCAGATGGGATTATAGCGGGATGAGTAGCTACGAGCAGTACTTC.